The rows below give T cell receptor beta chains drawn from one sample of a study of T cell responses to AZD1222 COVID-19 vaccine. Method: immunoSEQ multiplex PCR; TCRdb's copy keeps in-frame clones and lacks some. This table has tens of thousands of clones, around 85% appearing once. Here the sequenced sample was peripheral blood, taken on day 0 of AZD1222 vaccination. The origin of the receptors is an adult in good health. The CDR3 runs from the conserved cysteine through the conserved F or W. Each record gives: V gene, D gene, clone size, J gene, CDR3 protein, CDR3 DNA. The D gene is left open where the match is weak. Size is omitted from some rows. Given values are once, few, many or a class for expanded clones.

TRBV9,-,-,TRBJ1-3,CASSVNTGSGNTIYF,TGTGCCAGCAGCGTAAACACAGGGTCAGGAAACACCATATATTTT
TRBV27,TRBD1,-,TRBJ1-1,CASRTGENPEAFF,TGTGCCAGCAGGACAGGGGAAAACCCTGAAGCTTTCTTT
TRBV9,-,-,TRBJ2-1,CASSPNSINEQFF,TGTGCCAGCAGCCCCAATAGCATCAATGAGCAGTTCTTC
TRBV7-2,TRBD1,-,TRBJ1-4,CASSWRGQGGSATNEKLFF,TGTGCCAGCAGCTGGCGGGGACAGGGGGGCTCTGCAACTAATGAAAAACTGTTTTTT
TRBV24-1,TRBD1,few,TRBJ1-2,CATSDHGTAGYTF,TGTGCCACCAGTGATCACGGGACAGCGGGCTACACCTTC
TRBV5-5,TRBD1,once,TRBJ1-5,CASSTGTVWNQPQHF,TGTGCCAGCAGCACCGGGACAGTATGGAATCAGCCCCAGCATTTT
TRBV5-1,-,-,TRBJ2-1,CASSYVTGSSYNEQFF,TGCGCCAGCAGCTACGTGACAGGAAGCTCCTACAATGAGCAGTTCTTC
TRBV10-2,-,-,TRBJ2-5,CASSEVQETQYF,TGCGCCAGCAGTGAAGTTCAAGAGACCCAGTACTTC
TRBV11-2,TRBD2,-,TRBJ2-7,CASSSGLAVGLEQYF,TGTGCCAGCAGCTCGGGACTAGCGGTTGGACTCGAGCAGTACTTC
TRBV9,TRBD1,-,TRBJ1-1,CASSALTGGTEAFF,TGTGCCAGCAGCGCTTTGACAGGGGGCACTGAAGCTTTCTTT
TRBV7-2,-,-,TRBJ2-5,CASSLGRLVQETQYF,TGTGCCAGCAGCTTAGGGCGCCTGGTCCAGGAGACCCAGTACTTC
TRBV19,TRBD2,-,TRBJ2-7,CASTPKLAGDEYEQYF,TGTGCCAGTACCCCGAAGCTAGCGGGAGACGAGTACGAGCAGTACTTC
TRBV30,-,-,TRBJ1-6,CAWSRDDSPLHF,TGTGCCTGGAGCAGGGACGATTCACCCCTCCACTTT
TRBV7-2,TRBD2,-,TRBJ2-3,CASSPQGLVTDTQYF,TGTGCCAGCAGCCCACAGGGACTAGTTACAGATACGCAGTATTTT
TRBV28,-,-,TRBJ1-1,CASSLVGVTVMNTEAFF,TGTGCCAGCAGTTTAGTGGGGGTCACGGTTATGAACACTGAAGCTTTCTTT
TRBV5-1,TRBD2,-,TRBJ2-1,CASSFQAGTSGRAGQYNEQFF,TGCGCCAGCAGCTTCCAGGCTGGGACTAGCGGGAGGGCCGGCCAATACAATGAGCAGTTCTTC
TRBV5-1,-,few,TRBJ1-1,CASSLSPPGGATEAFF,TGCGCCAGCAGCTTGTCTCCTCCGGGAGGAGCTACTGAAGCTTTCTTT
TRBV10-3,TRBD1,-,TRBJ2-7,CAIKEDRGVFGEQYF,TGTGCCATCAAAGAGGACAGGGGGGTCTTCGGGGAGCAGTACTTC
TRBV24-1,TRBD1,-,TRBJ2-2,CATSDPDRGSSGELFF,TGTGCCACCAGTGACCCCGACAGGGGATCGTCCGGGGAGCTGTTTTTT
TRBV19,-,-,TRBJ1-1,CASSISENTEAFF,TGTGCCAGTAGTATTTCCGAGAACACTGAAGCTTTCTTT
TRBV27,TRBD1,-,TRBJ2-1,CASSLRQGSSNEQFF,TGTGCCAGCAGTTTAAGACAGGGGAGTAGTAATGAGCAGTTCTTC
TRBV27,TRBD1,-,TRBJ2-7,CASSPQDRVTYEQYF,TGTGCCAGCAGTCCCCAGGACAGGGTTACCTACGAGCAGTACTTC
TRBV27,-,-,TRBJ2-7,CASSFSGGEQYF,TGTGCCAGCAGTTTCAGTGGTGGCGAGCAGTACTTC
TRBV5-1,-,-,TRBJ1-1,CASSFGPMNTEAFF,TGCGCCAGCAGCTTTGGACCGATGAACACTGAAGCTTTCTTT
TRBV5-5,TRBD2,once,TRBJ2-7,CASSIGLAGVSYEQYF,TGTGCCAGCAGCATAGGACTAGCGGGAGTCTCCTACGAGCAGTACTTC
TRBV12-5,TRBD1,-,TRBJ2-7,CASGLEDRDEQYF,TGTGCTAGTGGTTTGGAGGACAGGGATGAGCAGTACTTC